The 18 T cell receptor beta chains reported below all come from one sample, sequenced in a study of blood T cells in healthy people across ages. A sample-barcoded 5' primer and a J-beta primer mix were used in a second PCR of roughly 7 to 11 cycles. TCRdb fed the 5' RACE reads into MiXCR, producing one record per CDR3 protein. The sample lists around 1.1 million distinct CDR3 sequences; approximately 38% were seen once. The sequenced material came from blood. All receptors derive from a man aged 18 to 30 in good health.

This clonotype was found a few times. This chain uses TRBV4-1 with TRBJ1-1; D ambiguous. The CDR3 runs 11 residues. Between the trimmed V and J ends, which lost 2 bases and 7 bases, there was a span of 5 bases. The germline V gene has CDR1 MGHRA and CDR2 YSYEKL. In DNA form, the CDR3 reads TGCGCCAGCAGCCAAAAGGGTGAAGCTTTCTTT. This encodes CASSQKGEAFF.

The V and J genes are TRBV6-5 and TRBJ1-1, with D tentatively TRBD1 (6 bases). This CDR3 is 15 amino acids long. V was clipped by 0 bases and J by 1 base, with 9 bases between them. Germline loops: CDR1 MNHEY, CDR2 SVGAGI. This chain's CDR3 is CASSYSQTGNTEAFF. The CDR3 region has the DNA TGTGCCAGCAGTTACTCCCAGACAGGGAACACTGAAGCTTTCTTT.

The chain joins TRBV20-1 to TRBJ1-6, with D unclear. The CDR3 length is 15 residues. Germline loops: CDR1 DFQATT, CDR2 SNEGSKA (reference sequence). The V end was cut by 4 bases, the J end by 9 bases, with 19 bases between. The CDR3 here is CSATARTPWGSPLHF. CDR3 DNA sequence: TGCAGTGCTACTGCACGGACTCCTTGGGGTTCACCCCTCCACTTT.

This clonotype was detected once. The J gene is TRBJ1-4, the V gene TRBV28, with a weak D call TRBD1 (6 bases). Germline loops: CDR1 MDHEN, CDR2 SYDVKM. The CDR3 runs 15 residues. V was trimmed by 8 bases and J by 0 bases, leaving 13 bases between them. The chain's CDR3 is CASGQPYATNEKLFF. Written as DNA, the CDR3 is TGTGCCAGCGGACAGCCTTATGCAACTAATGAAAAACTGTTTTTT.

The chain has TRBV6-5 and TRBJ1-1; D is unclear. CDR3 length equals 14 residues. Germline lookup yields CDR1 MNHEY and CDR2 SVGAGI. Trimming shortened V by 5 bases and J by 1 base, and 11 bases separated the two germline ends. Written as DNA, the CDR3 is TGTGCCAGCAGTGACGGATTGCAGAACACTGAAGCTTTCTTT. It codes for CASSDGLQNTEAFF.

J is TRBJ2-1 and V is TRBV9; 8 bases are shared with TRBD1. CDR1 is SGDLS, CDR2 YYNGEE, per germline. This CDR3 is 15 amino acids long. V trimming: 0 bases; J trimming: 6 bases; junction bases outside the gene matches: 5. DNA of the CDR3: TGTGCCAGCAGCGTAGGGATTGGACAGGGCAATGAGCAGTTCTTC. Its translation is CASSVGIGQGNEQFF.

This clonotype has only a few counts. The chain recombines TRBV4-2 with TRBJ2-3; D ambiguous. The CDR3 spans 13 residues. V was shortened by 3 bases and J by 4 bases, with 8 bases between the two germline ends. Per the germline V gene, CDR1 is LGHNA and CDR2 is YNFKEQ. In nucleotides, the CDR3 is TGTGCCAGCAGCCAGGCGAGGTCAGATACGCAGTATTTT. Encoded protein: CASSQARSDTQYF.

The chain is built from TRBV29-1 and TRBJ1-3; D remains unclear. The length of the CDR3 is 12 residues. Germline CDR1 SQVTM, CDR2 ANQGSEA. The V end was cut by 4 bases, the J end by 3 bases, with 7 bases between. The CDR3 coding sequence is TGCAGCGTTGCTGAGGGTGGAAACACCATATATTTT. Its translation: CSVAEGGNTIYF.

This clonotype was detected only a few times. V gene TRBV9 combines with J gene TRBJ1-5; 7 positions match TRBD1. Germline V gene data show CDR1 as SGDLS and CDR2 as YYNGEE. CDR3 size: 15 residues. V shed 3 bases, J shed 3 bases, and the junction held 6 bases outside the gene matches. CDR3 nucleotides: TGTGCCAGCAGCGCAGATGGGACAGTCAATCAGCCCCAGCATTTT. It yields the protein CASSADGTVNQPQHF.

A note on this clonotype: A junction boundary mismatches the germline segment, possibly from a read error. The gene calls are TRBV4-1 and TRBJ2-1; D is possibly TRBD1 (6 bases). The germline V gene encodes CDR1 MGHRA and CDR2 YSYEKL. The CDR3 sequence is 15 residues long. CDR3: CASSQAGTYYNGQFF. The CDR3 nucleotides are TGCGCCAGCAGCCAGGCCGGGACATATTACAATGGGCAGTTCTTC.

Only a few counts were recorded for this clonotype. The rearrangement joins TRBV9 to TRBJ2-1; no definite D call. Germline values: CDR1 SGDLS, CDR2 YYNGEE. This CDR3 comprises 15 residues. Trimming removed 0 bases at V and 0 bases at J, with 7 bases between. This CDR3 is CASSVEASSYNEQFF. CDR3 nucleotide sequence: TGTGCCAGCAGCGTAGAGGCGAGCTCCTACAATGAGCAGTTCTTC.

The table lists this clonotype with a few counts. The genes are TRBV6-5 and TRBJ2-7, with a possible D match to TRBD1 (5 bases). Germline V lookup: CDR1 MNHEY, CDR2 SVGAGI. The CDR3 runs 16 residues. V lost 6 bases to trimming and J lost 4 bases, with 22 bases between them. Here the CDR3 DNA reads TGTGCCAGCAGATCAACAGGATTTAGTAGAACGTACGAGCAGTACTTC. Amino acids: CASRSTGFSRTYEQYF.

This clonotype was observed a handful of times. The J gene is TRBJ1-6, the V gene TRBV21-1; the table's D call, TRBD1, was not checked against the DNA. TRBV21-1 is termed a pseudogene. The CDR3 covers 18 residues. CDR3 in amino acids: CASGQPGQGSSYNSPLHF. CDR3 DNA sequence: TGTGCCAGCGGACAACCGGGACAGGGGAGCTCCTATAATTCACCCCTCCACTTT.

This chain connects TRBV19 to TRBJ2-7; D unresolved. V was clipped by 1 base and J by 4 bases, with 2 bases between them. Germline values: CDR1 LNHDA, CDR2 SQIVND (reference sequence). The CDR3 runs 11 residues. The CDR3 DNA is TGTGCCAGTAGTATAGGGTACGAGCAGTACTTC. This encodes CASSIGYEQYF.

Concerning this clonotype itself: A junction boundary mismatches the germline segment, possibly from a read error. J is TRBJ2-7 and V is TRBV5-1; D not certain. The end of the DNA aligns better with TRBJ2-5, so the J call may be wrong. The CDR3 extends over 13 amino acids. Germline CDR1 SGHRS, CDR2 YFSETQ. Written as DNA, the CDR3 is TGCACCAGCAGCCTCCAGGCGGAAGAGACCCAGTACTTC. Residues: CTSSLQAEETQYF.

The chain joins TRBV18 to TRBJ2-5, with 10 bases matching TRBD1. Germline loops: CDR1 KGHSH, CDR2 LQKENI. There are 15 residues in the CDR3. The junction had 14 bases not matched to a gene; V was cut back by 5 bases and J by 11 bases. This CDR3 reads CASSSGTGAFNEQYF. CDR3 nucleotides: TGTGCCAGCTCATCTGGGACAGGGGCTTTCAATGAGCAGTACTTC.

This clonotype was seen more than once but under ten times. V gene TRBV6-2 or TRBV6-3 combines with J gene TRBJ2-2; 8 nucleotides line up with TRBD2. J lost 0 bases, V lost 7 bases, and 1 base had no gene match. Germline CDR1 and CDR2: MNHEY and SVGEGT. The CDR3 extends over 14 amino acids. CDR3: CASKGLANTGELFF. The DNA of the CDR3 is TGTGCCAGCAAGGGACTAGCGAACACCGGGGAGCTGTTTTTT.

The chain couples TRBV14 to TRBJ2-7; 10 nucleotides align to TRBD1. With V trimmed by 3 bases and J by 3 bases, 2 bases remained unmatched. The CDR3 runs to 14 residues. Germline V gives CDR1 SGHDN, CDR2 FVKESK. This CDR3 is CASSHWDRGYEQYF. CDR3 DNA sequence: TGTGCCAGCAGCCATTGGGACAGGGGCTACGAGCAGTACTTC.